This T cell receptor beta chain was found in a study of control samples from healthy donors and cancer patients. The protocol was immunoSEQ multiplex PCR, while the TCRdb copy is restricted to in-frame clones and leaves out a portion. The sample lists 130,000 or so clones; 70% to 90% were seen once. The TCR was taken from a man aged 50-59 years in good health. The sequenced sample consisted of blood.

The CDR3 loop is CASSPYRRLNYGYTF. Written as DNA, the CDR3 is TGTGCCAGCAGTCCGTACAGAAGGCTAAACTATGGCTACACCTTC. The rearrangement uses TRBV27 and TRBJ1-2, with no clear D. Germline lookup yields CDR1 MNHEY and CDR2 SMNVEV (reference sequence). V was clipped by 5 bases and J by 2 bases, with 15 bases between them. There are 15 residues in the CDR3.